A single sample gave rise to the 24 T cell receptor beta chains below, sequenced in a study of cytomegalovirus exposure and HLA in healthy donors. The PCR was carried out with 60 Vbeta primers and 13 Jbeta primers. Profiled with immunoSEQ multiplex PCR; TCRdb holds only in-frame clones, not every one. The repertoire holds 110,000 or so clones, around 80% seen once, with more than 1.4% in the top ten. The sequencing sample was made of PBMCs. These receptors were collected from a woman under 30 in good health and CMV-seronegative.

The V call is TRBV5-1, the J call TRBJ2-1; 12 bases are a match to TRBD2. V was pared by 4 bases and J by 6 bases, with 5 bases of the junction left unmatched. This CDR3 region has 15 residues. Germline V lookup: CDR1 SGHRS, CDR2 YFSETQ. The CDR3 loop is CASSVTSGRVNEQFF. The CDR3 DNA reads as TGCGCCAGCAGCGTGACTAGCGGGAGAGTCAATGAGCAGTTCTTC.

Concerning this clone: The limits of the CDR3 on the DNA are not certain, so only TCRdb's listed CDR3 is given. The V and J genes are TRBV7-2 and TRBJ2-1; TRBD2 is taken as the D call from the table, unchecked against the DNA. The germline CDR1 and CDR2 sequences are SGHTA and FQGNSA. The CDR3 length equals 16 residues, ends included. Here the CDR3 reads CASSFGPGLNYNEQFF.

The rearrangement joins TRBV30 to TRBJ1-3; D is unresolved. Per the germline V gene, CDR1 is GTSNPN and CDR2 is SVGIG (reference sequence). With 0 bases removed from V and 4 bases from J, the gap between germline ends came to 16 bases. This CDR3 is built from 16 residues. The CDR3 DNA reads as TGTGCCTGGAGTGTAAGAGTCGAACTTCTCGGAAACACCATATATTTT. It yields the protein CAWSVRVELLGNTIYF.

The chain recombines TRBV2 with TRBJ2-1; unclear D gene. Trimming left V 7 bases short and J 3 bases short, with 16 bases between. This CDR3 comprises 15 residues. Germline lookup yields CDR1 SNHLY and CDR2 FYNNEI. CDR3 sequence reads: CASKPSFLNYNEQFF. The CDR3 bases are TGTGCCAGCAAGCCCTCGTTTCTCAACTACAATGAGCAGTTCTTC.

V usage is TRBV19 and J usage is TRBJ1-1, with TRBD1 matching 9 bases. The CDR3 loop spans 20 amino acids. The junction had 22 bases not matched to a gene; V was cut back by 5 bases and J by 3 bases. The germline gives CDR1 LNHDA, CDR2 SQIVND (reference sequence). CDR3 nucleotides: TGTGCCAGTAGTTCCCCAAACAGGGGGCGGCATCTCTCCATGGACACTGAAGCTTTCTTT. It yields the protein CASSSPNRGRHLSMDTEAFF.

This sequence joins TRBV27 and TRBJ1-5; D ambiguous. The CDR3 is 13 residues long. V lost 3 bases and J lost 7, with 10 bases in between. CDR1 and CDR2 from the germline V gene are MNHEY and SMNVEV (reference sequence). The CDR3 sequence: CASSLTQRQPQHF. Written as DNA, the CDR3 is TGTGCCAGCAGTTTGACCCAGCGACAGCCCCAGCATTTT.

The chain employs TRBV5-1 and TRBJ1-1; D possibly corresponds to TRBD1 (5 bases). Germline V gene lookup returns CDR1 SGHRS and CDR2 YFSETQ. The CDR3 sequence is 17 residues long. The germline V and J ends were trimmed by 0 bases and 1 base, with 16 bases remaining between them. CDR3 sequence reads: CASSLDGAVAGNTEAFF. Here the CDR3 DNA reads TGCGCCAGCAGCTTGGATGGGGCCGTCGCTGGGAACACTGAAGCTTTCTTT.

V gene TRBV29-1 combines with J gene TRBJ2-7; D remains ambiguous. CDR1 is SQVTM and CDR2 is ANQGSEA in the germline V gene. Trimming shortened V by 6 bases and J by 0 bases, and 9 bases separated the two germline ends. CDR3 length: 12 residues. The CDR3 nucleotides read TGCAGCGTCCGACATAGCTCCTACGAGCAGTACTTC. The encoded protein is CSVRHSSYEQYF.

The chain links TRBV18 to TRBJ2-7; maybe TRBD2 (5 bases). The V end was cut by 4 bases, the J end by 0 bases, with 13 bases between. CDR1 is KGHSH and CDR2 is LQKENI in the germline V gene. This CDR3 spans 15 amino acids. CDR3 loop: CASSQSIGVSYEQYF. CDR3 bases: TGTGCCAGCTCACAATCCATCGGGGTCTCCTACGAGCAGTACTTC.

The chain carries TRBV4-2 and TRBJ2-1, with a tentative D call TRBD2 (6 bases). Per the germline V gene, CDR1 is LGHNA and CDR2 is YNFKEQ. The ends were cut back, 0 bases at V and 10 bases at J, with 16 bases in the middle. This CDR3 region has 15 residues. CDR3 nucleotides: TGTGCCAGCAGCCAAGATGGGAGACTAGGGGAGGAGCAGTTCTTC. Translation: CASSQDGRLGEEQFF.

A word on this clone: Germline is not matched at one junction end, which may reflect a read error. V usage is TRBV6-5 and J usage is TRBJ1-1; D is possibly TRBD1 (5 bases). The germline V gene encodes CDR1 MNHEY and CDR2 SVGAGI. The CDR3 totals 13 residues. The CDR3 DNA is TGTGCCAGCAGTTACTCGGCGGGGACTGGAGCTTTCTTT. Residues: CASSYSAGTGAFF.

The chain uses TRBV7-3 and TRBJ2-1; D remains ambiguous. CDR1 SGHTA and CDR2 FQGTGA come from the germline V gene. There are 15 residues in the CDR3. Trimming took off 5 bases at V and 0 bases at J, with 11 bases between the two ends. This CDR3 is CASSPGRSSYNEQFF. Here the CDR3 DNA reads TGTGCCAGCAGCCCTGGAAGGAGCTCCTACAATGAGCAGTTCTTC.

This chain links TRBV30 with TRBJ1-5, with D possibly TRBD1 on 6 matching bases. This CDR3 has 13 residues. Germline assignment: CDR1 GTSNPN and CDR2 SVGIG (reference sequence). Trimming pared 3 bases from V and 4 bases from J, leaving 10 bases between. The CDR3: CAWSDRPNQPQHF. In DNA form, the CDR3 reads TGTGCCTGGAGCGACAGGCCAAATCAGCCCCAGCATTTT.

The rearrangement links TRBV19 to TRBJ2-5; D is unresolved. Germline V CDR1 and CDR2: LNHDA, SQIVND (reference sequence). There are 15 residues in the CDR3. V gave up 3 bases and J gave up 2 bases, with 13 bases separating them. The CDR3 coding sequence is TGTGCCAGTAGTATTTCCCCGATACTACAAGAGACCCAGTACTTC. It yields the protein CASSISPILQETQYF.

This chain connects TRBV6-5 to TRBJ1-4; D perhaps matches TRBD1 (6 bases). V lost 4 bases to trimming and J lost 0 bases, with 12 bases between them. The CDR3 loop spans 16 amino acids. Germline assignment: CDR1 MNHEY and CDR2 SVGAGI. The CDR3 DNA follows: TGTGCCAGCAGTTCAGCCTGGACAGCAACTAATGAAAAACTGTTTTTT. Amino acid sequence: CASSSAWTATNEKLFF.

The gene calls are TRBV4-2 and TRBJ2-3; TRBD1 is a possible D gene (5 bases). Trimming removed 0 bases from V and 4 bases from J, with 14 bases in between. The CDR3 has 16 residues. Looked up from germline, CDR1 is LGHNA and CDR2 is YNFKEQ. CDR3 in DNA: TGTGCCAGCAGCCAAGAGCCGCAGGGAAGCGCAGATACGCAGTATTTT. It translates to CASSQEPQGSADTQYF.

The V gene is TRBV11-3, the J gene TRBJ2-7; TRBD1 agrees at 11 bases. In germline, CDR1 is SGHNT, CDR2 YENEEA. The V and J ends lost 1 base and 5 bases, in that order; junction bases with no gene match: 4. This CDR3 region has 15 residues. The CDR3 region is CASSLGRTGGDEQYF. The CDR3 nucleotides are TGTGCCAGCAGCTTAGGTCGGACAGGGGGCGACGAGCAGTACTTC.

V and J are TRBV6-5 and TRBJ2-2, with TRBD2 as a possible D gene (6 bases). Germline V gives CDR1 MNHEY, CDR2 SVGAGI. V was clipped by 0 bases and J by 5 bases, with 13 bases between them. The length of the CDR3 is 16 residues. CDR3 sequence: CASSYSSGEATGELFF. Written as DNA, the CDR3 is TGTGCCAGCAGTTACTCTTCGGGAGAGGCGACCGGGGAGCTGTTTTTT.

This rearrangement joins TRBV19 to TRBJ1-2; no clear D gene. The germline gives CDR1 LNHDA, CDR2 SQIVND (reference sequence). V lost 7 bases to trimming and J lost 3 bases, with 21 bases between them. This CDR3 spans 16 amino acids. This CDR3 reads CASTPGRPRGDYGYTF. The CDR3 nucleotides are TGTGCCAGTACCCCCGGGAGGCCCAGAGGAGACTATGGCTACACCTTC.

The rearrangement joins TRBV10-1 to TRBJ2-1, with TRBD2 matching over 8 bases. CDR3 length: 15 residues. The V gene end was trimmed by 4 bases and the J gene end by 5 bases; junction bases not matched to a gene: 7. Germline lookup yields CDR1 WNHNN and CDR2 SYGVQD (reference sequence). The CDR3: CASSVWAGGDNEQFF. CDR3 DNA sequence: TGCGCCAGCAGTGTTTGGGCGGGGGGTGACAATGAGCAGTTCTTC.

V gene TRBV11-1 combines with J gene TRBJ1-1; tentatively, D is TRBD1 (5 bases). CDR1 is SGHAT and CDR2 is FQDESV in the germline V gene (reference sequence). The V end was cut by 2 bases, the J end by 1 base, with 11 bases between. The CDR3 contains 15 residues. Here the CDR3 reads CASSLSVGGNTEAFF. The CDR3 nucleotides are TGTGCCAGCAGCTTATCGGTCGGGGGGAACACTGAAGCTTTCTTT.

The chain recombines TRBV18 with TRBJ1-4; TRBD1 is a possible D gene (6 bases). The CDR3 totals 15 residues. The germline CDR1 and CDR2 sequences are KGHSH and LQKENI. The V end lost 3 bases, the J end lost 5 bases, and 13 bases lay between the germline ends. This chain's CDR3 is CASSPLQGANEKLFF. The CDR3 DNA is TGTGCCAGCTCACCCTTACAGGGAGCCAATGAAAAACTGTTTTTT. The full variable domain, rest sourced from reference TRBV18 and TRBJ1-4, is NAGVMQNPRHLVRRRGQEARLRCSPMKGHSHVYWYRQLPEEGLKFMVYLQKENIIDESGMPKERFSAEFPKEGPSILRIQQVVRGDSAAYFCASSPLQGANEKLFFGSGTQLSVL.

The rearrangement joins TRBV4-3 to TRBJ1-4, with 10 bases matching TRBD1. Trimming removed 3 bases from V and 8 bases from J; junction bases left unmatched: 6. Germline V gene sequence: CDR1 LGHNA, CDR2 YSLEER. The CDR3 consists of 15 residues. The CDR3 nucleotides read TGCGCCAGCAGCCAGGCTGGGACAGGGGAAGAAAAACTGTTTTTT. It specifies CASSQAGTGEEKLFF.

This clone was found once. The chain joins TRBV5-6 to TRBJ2-7; tentatively, D is TRBD1 (5 bases). Germline values: CDR1 SGHDT, CDR2 YYEEEE. V lost 0 bases and J 2 bases, leaving 9 bases between the germline ends. CDR3 size: 14 residues. Here the CDR3 DNA reads TGTGCCAGCAGCTTGGTCAGGGCGACCTACGAGCAGTACTTC. This translates into CASSLVRATYEQYF.